A selection of T cell receptor beta chains follows, all from one sample in a study of blood T cell repertoires in COVID-19. Some clones are missing from TCRdb's copy, which holds only in-frame ones; the method was immunoSEQ multiplex PCR. The table includes 25,000 to 30,000 clones, around 91% detected once. The source material was peripheral blood. The receptors come from a man in his 60s with acute or convalescent COVID-19. CDR3s include the opening cysteine and the closing phenylalanine or tryptophan. The order of the fields is CDR3 length, clone size, J gene, V gene, CDR3 protein. Size is stated for part of the rows, as once, few or many counts, or as a class when the clone is expanded.

14	once	TRBJ1-6	TRBV7-6	CASSLNTAGSPLHF
13	NA	TRBJ2-1	TRBV2	CASKGLFYNEQFF
15	NA	TRBJ1-1	TRBV7-2	CASSLESGWKTEAFF
14	NA	TRBJ1-1	TRBV3-1/TRBV3-2	CASSPDTMNTEAFF
16	NA	TRBJ1-2	TRBV19	CASSIPFGQGNYGYTF
15	NA	TRBJ2-7	TRBV5-5	CASSPLGGGGYEQYF
13	NA	TRBJ1-6	TRBV12-3/TRBV12-4	CASSGAGESPLHF
17	NA	TRBJ1-2	TRBV7-9	CASSLASLQGTNYGYTF
15	NA	TRBJ2-7	TRBV28	CASSTANVFSYEQYF
15	once	TRBJ2-7	TRBV11-2	CASSLPSGRNYEQYF
16	NA	TRBJ1-1	TRBV18	CASSPAGLQRNTEAFF
15	NA	TRBJ2-5	TRBV6-5	CASSYSEDSSETQYF
14	NA	TRBJ2-7	TRBV6-6	CASYSGQPTYEQYF
13	NA	TRBJ2-1	TRBV4-1	CASSQDNRNEQFF
13	once	TRBJ2-7	TRBV6-2/TRBV6-3	CASSYTGVDEQYF
15	NA	TRBJ2-2	TRBV6-5	CASSLRTGDTGELFF
14	NA	TRBJ1-5	TRBV5-6	CASSFKQGYQPQHF
16	NA	TRBJ2-3	TRBV27	CASSLRAGLAGHTQYF
16	NA	TRBJ2-4	TRBV7-2	CASSQGVAGGLNIQYF
13	NA	TRBJ1-2	TRBV6-5	CASSRQGFNGYTF
14	NA	TRBJ1-1	TRBV5-4	CASSWGQMNTEAFF
15	NA	TRBJ2-5	TRBV5-1	CASSPGTAGKETQYF
16	NA	TRBJ1-1	TRBV5-1	CASSVGHSGLNTEAFF
16	NA	TRBJ2-3	TRBV7-3	CASSSGLAGSTDTQYF
13	NA	TRBJ2-5	TRBV27	CASSSQGAETQYF